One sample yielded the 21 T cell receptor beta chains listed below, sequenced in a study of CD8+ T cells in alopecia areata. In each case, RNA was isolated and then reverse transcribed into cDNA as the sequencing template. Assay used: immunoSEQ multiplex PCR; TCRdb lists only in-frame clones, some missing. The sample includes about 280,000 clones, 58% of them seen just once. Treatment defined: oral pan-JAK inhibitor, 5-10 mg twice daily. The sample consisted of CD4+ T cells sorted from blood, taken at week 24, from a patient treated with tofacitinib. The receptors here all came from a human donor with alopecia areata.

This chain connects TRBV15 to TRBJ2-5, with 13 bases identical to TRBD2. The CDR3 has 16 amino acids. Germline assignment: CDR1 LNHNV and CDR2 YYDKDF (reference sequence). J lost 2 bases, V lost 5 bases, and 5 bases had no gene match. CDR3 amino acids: CATSPGTSGIQETQYF. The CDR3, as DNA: TGTGCCACCAGCCCCGGGACTAGCGGGATTCAAGAGACCCAGTACTTC.

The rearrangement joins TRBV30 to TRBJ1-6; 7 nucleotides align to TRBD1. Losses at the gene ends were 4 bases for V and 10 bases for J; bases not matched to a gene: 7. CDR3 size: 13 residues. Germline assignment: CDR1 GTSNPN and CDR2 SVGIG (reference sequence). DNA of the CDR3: TGTGCCTGGAAGGGGACAGCTAGATCACCCCTCCACTTT. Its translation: CAWKGTARSPLHF.

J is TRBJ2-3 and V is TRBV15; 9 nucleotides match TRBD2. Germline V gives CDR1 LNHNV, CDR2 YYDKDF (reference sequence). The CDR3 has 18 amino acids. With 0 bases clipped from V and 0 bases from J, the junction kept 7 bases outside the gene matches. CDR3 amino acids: CATSRDPSGGSSTDTQYF. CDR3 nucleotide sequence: TGTGCCACCAGCAGAGATCCGAGCGGGGGGTCTAGCACAGATACGCAGTATTTT.

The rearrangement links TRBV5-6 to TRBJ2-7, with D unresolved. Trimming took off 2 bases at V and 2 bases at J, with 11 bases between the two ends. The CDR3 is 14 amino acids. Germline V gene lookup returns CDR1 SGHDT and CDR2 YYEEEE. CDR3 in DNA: TGTGCCAGCAGCTTAGGCGGCAGAACCTACGAGCAGTACTTC. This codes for CASSLGGRTYEQYF.

CDR3 nucleotides: TGCGCCAGCACCCCGCCCGGACAGGGGAAGGAGGGAGATACGCAGTATTTT. It translates to CASTPPGQGKEGDTQYF. The rearrangement uses TRBV4-1 and TRBJ2-3; 9 nucleotides line up with TRBD1. With V trimmed by 7 bases and J by 5 bases, 16 bases remained unmatched. Germline V gene lookup returns CDR1 MGHRA and CDR2 YSYEKL. The CDR3 is made up of 17 amino acids.

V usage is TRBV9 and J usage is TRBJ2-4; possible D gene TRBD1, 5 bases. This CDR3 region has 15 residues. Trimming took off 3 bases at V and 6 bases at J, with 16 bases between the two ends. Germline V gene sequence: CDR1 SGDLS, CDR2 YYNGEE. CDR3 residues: CASSGVATQGNIQYF. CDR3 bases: TGTGCCAGCAGCGGTGTGGCGACCCAGGGAAACATTCAGTACTTC.

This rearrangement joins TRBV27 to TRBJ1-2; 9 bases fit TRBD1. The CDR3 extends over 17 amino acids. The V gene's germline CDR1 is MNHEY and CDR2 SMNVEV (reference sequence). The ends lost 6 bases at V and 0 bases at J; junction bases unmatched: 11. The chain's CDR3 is CASSTVGQGITNYGYTF. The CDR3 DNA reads TGTGCCAGCAGCACTGTGGGACAGGGAATAACTAACTATGGCTACACCTTC.

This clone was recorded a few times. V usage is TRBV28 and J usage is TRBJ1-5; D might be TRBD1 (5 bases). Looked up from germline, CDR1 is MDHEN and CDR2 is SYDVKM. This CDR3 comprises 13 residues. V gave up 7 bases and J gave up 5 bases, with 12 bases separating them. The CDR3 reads CASKLGGHQPQHF. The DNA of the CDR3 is TGTGCCAGCAAACTGGGGGGACATCAGCCCCAGCATTTT.

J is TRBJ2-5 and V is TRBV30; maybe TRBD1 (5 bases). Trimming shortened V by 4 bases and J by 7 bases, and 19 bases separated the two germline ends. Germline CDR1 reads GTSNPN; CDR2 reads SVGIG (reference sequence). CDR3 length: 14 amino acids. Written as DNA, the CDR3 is TGTGCCTGGACCTCCCAGGGCCTTCCTGGGACCCAGTACTTC. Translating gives CAWTSQGLPGTQYF. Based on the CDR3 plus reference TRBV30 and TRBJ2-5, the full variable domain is SQTIHQWPATLVQPVGSPLSLECTVEGTSNPNLYWYRQAAGRGLQLLFYSVGIGQISSEVPQNLSASRPQDRQFILSSKKLLLSDSGFYLCAWTSQGLPGTQYFGPGTRLLVL.

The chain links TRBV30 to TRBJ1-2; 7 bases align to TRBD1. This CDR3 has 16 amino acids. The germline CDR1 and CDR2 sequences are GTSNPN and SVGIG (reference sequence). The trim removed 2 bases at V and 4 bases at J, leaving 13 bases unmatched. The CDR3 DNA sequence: TGTGCCTGGAGTCTATCGGGACGGAGGGGGCTCTATGGCTACACCTTC. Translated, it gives CAWSLSGRRGLYGYTF.

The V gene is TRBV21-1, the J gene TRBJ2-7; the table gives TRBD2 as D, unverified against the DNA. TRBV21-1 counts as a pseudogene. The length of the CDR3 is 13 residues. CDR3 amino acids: CASTEPCSYEQYF. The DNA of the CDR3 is TGTGCCAGCACTGAGCCGTGCTCCTACGAGCAGTACTTC.

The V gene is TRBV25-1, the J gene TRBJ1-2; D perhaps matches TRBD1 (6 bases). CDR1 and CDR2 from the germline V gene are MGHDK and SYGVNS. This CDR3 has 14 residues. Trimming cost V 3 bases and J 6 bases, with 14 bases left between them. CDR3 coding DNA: TGTGCCAGCAGTGAGGCCACAGGGAAACATGGCTACACCTTC. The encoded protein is CASSEATGKHGYTF.

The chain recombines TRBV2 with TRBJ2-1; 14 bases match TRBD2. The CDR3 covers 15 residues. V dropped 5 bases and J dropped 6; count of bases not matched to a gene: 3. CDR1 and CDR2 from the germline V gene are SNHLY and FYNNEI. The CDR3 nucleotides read TGTGCCAGCAGTAGGACTAGCGGGGGGAGCAATGAGCAGTTCTTC. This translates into CASSRTSGGSNEQFF.

CDR3 loop: CASSLSRGSYGYTF. The DNA for the CDR3 is TGTGCCAGCAGCTTATCCCGAGGGAGCTATGGCTACACCTTC. J is TRBJ1-2 and V is TRBV7-2; D unresolved. The CDR3 spans 14 residues. Trimming took off 2 bases at V and 4 bases at J, with 11 bases between the two ends. The V gene's germline CDR1 is SGHTA and CDR2 FQGNSA.

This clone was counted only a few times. CDR3 amino acids: CASSLRVGVVEKLFF. The CDR3 region has the DNA TGTGCCAGCAGTCTCCGTGTAGGGGTCGTGGAAAAACTGTTTTTT. The V and J genes are TRBV28 and TRBJ1-4; a weak D match, TRBD1 (5 bases). The CDR3 length is 15 residues. Trimming left V 5 bases short and J 8 bases short, with 18 bases between. Germline CDR1 MDHEN, CDR2 SYDVKM.

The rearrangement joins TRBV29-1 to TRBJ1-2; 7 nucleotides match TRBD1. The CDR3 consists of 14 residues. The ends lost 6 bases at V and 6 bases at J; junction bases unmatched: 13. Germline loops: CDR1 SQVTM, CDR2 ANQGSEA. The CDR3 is CSVVNRGGTHGYTF. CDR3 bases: TGCAGCGTAGTAAACAGGGGAGGGACCCATGGCTACACCTTC.

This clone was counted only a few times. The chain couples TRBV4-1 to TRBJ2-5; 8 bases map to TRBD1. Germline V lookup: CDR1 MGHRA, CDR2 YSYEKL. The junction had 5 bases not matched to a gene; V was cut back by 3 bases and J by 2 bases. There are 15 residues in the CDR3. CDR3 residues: CASSHKGQEQETQYF. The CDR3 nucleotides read TGCGCCAGCAGCCACAAGGGACAGGAACAAGAGACCCAGTACTTC.

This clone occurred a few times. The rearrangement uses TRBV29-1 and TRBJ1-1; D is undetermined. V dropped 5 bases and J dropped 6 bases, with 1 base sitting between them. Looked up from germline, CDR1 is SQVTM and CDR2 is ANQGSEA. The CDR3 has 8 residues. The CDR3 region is CSVPEAFF. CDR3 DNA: TGCAGCGTTCCTGAAGCTTTCTTT.

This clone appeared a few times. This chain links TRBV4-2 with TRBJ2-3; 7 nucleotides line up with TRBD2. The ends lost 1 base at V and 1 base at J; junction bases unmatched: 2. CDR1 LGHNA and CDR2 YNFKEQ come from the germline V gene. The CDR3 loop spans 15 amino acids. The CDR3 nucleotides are TGTGCCAGCAGCCAAGGCAGCGGGGGCACAGATACGCAGTATTTT. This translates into CASSQGSGGTDTQYF.

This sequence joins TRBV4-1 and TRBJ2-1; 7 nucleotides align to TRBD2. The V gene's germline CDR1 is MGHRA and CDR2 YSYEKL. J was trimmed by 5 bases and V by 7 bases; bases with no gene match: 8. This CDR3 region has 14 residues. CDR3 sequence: CASTNFAGDNEQFF. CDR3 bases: TGCGCCAGCACCAACTTCGCGGGGGACAATGAGCAGTTCTTC.

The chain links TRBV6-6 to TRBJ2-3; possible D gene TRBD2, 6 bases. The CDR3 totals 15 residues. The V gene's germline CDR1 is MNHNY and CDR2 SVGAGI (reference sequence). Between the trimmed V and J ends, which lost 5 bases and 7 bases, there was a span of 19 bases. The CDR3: CASSRPYGGDYTQYF. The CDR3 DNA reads TGTGCCAGCAGTAGGCCCTATGGAGGGGACTATACGCAGTATTTT.